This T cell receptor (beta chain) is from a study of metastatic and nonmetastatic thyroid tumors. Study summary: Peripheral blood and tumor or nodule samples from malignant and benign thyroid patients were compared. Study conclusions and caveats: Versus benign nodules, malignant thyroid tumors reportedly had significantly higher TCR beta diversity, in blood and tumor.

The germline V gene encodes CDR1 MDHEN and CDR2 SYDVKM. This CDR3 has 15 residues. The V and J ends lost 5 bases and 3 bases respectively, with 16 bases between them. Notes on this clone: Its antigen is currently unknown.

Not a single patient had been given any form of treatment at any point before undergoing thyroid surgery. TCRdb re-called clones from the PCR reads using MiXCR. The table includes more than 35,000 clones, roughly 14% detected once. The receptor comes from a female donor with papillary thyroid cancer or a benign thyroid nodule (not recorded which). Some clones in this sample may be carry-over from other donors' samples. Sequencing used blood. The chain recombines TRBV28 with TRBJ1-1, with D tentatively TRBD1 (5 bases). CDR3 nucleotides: TGTGCCAGCAGTCGGCGACAGCGCTTGGACACTGAAGCTTTCTTT. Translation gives CASSRRQRLDTEAFF. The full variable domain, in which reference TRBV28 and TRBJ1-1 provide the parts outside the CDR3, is DVKVTQSSRYLVKRTGEKVFLECVQDMDHENMFWYRQDPGLGLRLIYFSYDVKMKEKGDIPEGYSVSREKKERFSLILESASTNQTSMYLCASSRRQRLDTEAFFGQGTRLTVV.